The 14 T cell receptor beta chains in this list originate from one sample, sequenced in a study of technical replicates of blood from several donors. Here immunoSEQ multiplex PCR was the method, and the copy in TCRdb shows in-frame clones only, minus some. This sample has about 73,000 clones; 93% occur once, and the top ten carry about 0.25%. Sequencing was performed on T cells isolated from PBMCs. These receptors all come from a human donor in good health.

The chain recombines TRBV7-2 with TRBJ2-3, with D maybe TRBD2 (6 bases). CDR1 SGHTA and CDR2 FQGNSA come from the germline V gene. The CDR3 spans 15 residues. Trimming cost V 2 bases and J 2 bases, with 11 bases left between them. The CDR3 DNA reads TGTGCCAGCAGCTTACGGGACTTCAACACAGATACGCAGTATTTT. It is translated as CASSLRDFNTDTQYF.

The chain employs TRBV6-5 and TRBJ2-4; TRBD2 is a possible D gene (6 bases). The V end lost 0 bases, the J end lost 0 bases, and 9 bases lay between the germline ends. Germline V gene sequence: CDR1 MNHEY, CDR2 SVGAGI. The CDR3 runs to 16 residues. CDR3 nucleotides: TGTGCCAGCAGTTACTCGGCGGGACTAGCCAAAAACATTCAGTACTTC. Protein: CASSYSAGLAKNIQYF.

The gene calls are TRBV6-5 and TRBJ2-1; TRBD1 is a possible D gene (5 bases). Trimming shortened V by 5 bases and J by 0 bases, and 11 bases separated the two germline ends. CDR3 length: 15 amino acids. Germline V gene data show CDR1 as MNHEY and CDR2 as SVGAGI. CDR3 amino acids: CASSRQINSYNEQFF. In DNA form, the CDR3 reads TGTGCCAGCAGTAGACAGATAAACTCCTACAATGAGCAGTTCTTC.

V is TRBV19 and J is TRBJ2-1, with D tentatively TRBD2 (6 bases). From germline, CDR1 is LNHDA and CDR2 SQIVND (reference sequence). V was clipped by 10 bases and J by 7 bases, with 11 bases between them. The CDR3 has 11 amino acids. This chain's CDR3 is CATTGGNEQFF. The CDR3 DNA sequence: TGTGCCACCACTGGGGGGAATGAGCAGTTCTTC.

The V and J genes are TRBV19 and TRBJ1-6; a possible D gene is TRBD1 (5 bases). Germline V gene data show CDR1 as LNHDA and CDR2 as SQIVND (reference sequence). The CDR3 is 15 amino acids. V was trimmed by 3 bases and J by 10 bases, leaving 16 bases between them. This CDR3 is CASSMRGESLSPLHF. The CDR3 DNA follows: TGTGCCAGTAGTATGCGGGGGGAGTCGTTATCACCCCTCCACTTT.

Written as DNA, the CDR3 is TGTGCCAGCAGTTCCCTACGACAGCGGGAAGCCGGGGAGCTGTTTTTT. As protein: CASSSLRQREAGELFF. The genes are TRBV27 and TRBJ2-2, with 7 bases lining up with TRBD2. The J segment lost 6 bases and the V segment lost 4 bases, leaving 11 bases of the junction unmatched. The CDR3 covers 16 residues. CDR1 is MNHEY and CDR2 is SMNVEV in the germline V gene (reference sequence).

J is TRBJ1-2 and V is TRBV6-5; possible D gene TRBD1, 6 bases. Germline V gene data show CDR1 as MNHEY and CDR2 as SVGAGI. The CDR3 runs 13 residues. V was clipped by 6 bases and J by 8 bases, with 16 bases between them. Written as DNA, the CDR3 is TGTGCCAGCAGACAAGGCGGGGGGCAGGGCTACACCTTC. Protein product: CASRQGGGQGYTF.

The chain couples TRBV5-1 to TRBJ2-5; 10 positions match TRBD2. V lost 0 bases, J lost 4 bases, and 3 bases stayed unmatched. The germline gives CDR1 SGHRS, CDR2 YFSETQ. CDR3 length: 15 residues. The CDR3, as DNA: TGCGCCAGCAGCTTGGGCCTAGCGGGGGCAGAGACCCAGTACTTC. It translates to CASSLGLAGAETQYF.

The rearrangement uses TRBV27 and TRBJ2-1; 9 nucleotides match TRBD1. The CDR3 covers 16 residues. Trimming removed 5 bases from V and 4 bases from J; junction bases left unmatched: 9. CDR1 MNHEY and CDR2 SMNVEV come from the germline V gene (reference sequence). The CDR3 protein is CASSRSIGTGYNEQFF. Here the CDR3 DNA reads TGTGCCAGCAGTAGGTCCATAGGGACAGGGTACAATGAGCAGTTCTTC.

Here the CDR3 reads CASSPQGLVGTQYF. In nucleotides, the CDR3 is TGTGCCAGCAGCCCACAGGGGCTAGTGGGGACCCAGTACTTC. V is TRBV7-2 and J is TRBJ2-5; the match to TRBD1 covers 7 bases. The V and J ends lost 5 bases and 7 bases, in that order; junction bases with no gene match: 10. The V gene's germline CDR1 is SGHTA and CDR2 FQGNSA. The CDR3 is 14 amino acids.

The chain carries TRBV30 and TRBJ2-7; 14 bases line up with TRBD2. The CDR3 covers 16 residues. The junction had 7 bases not matched to a gene; V was cut back by 4 bases and J by 2 bases. Germline CDR1 and CDR2: GTSNPN and SVGIG (reference sequence). The CDR3 sequence: CAWTGTSGGLTYEQYF. DNA for the CDR3: TGTGCCTGGACGGGGACTAGCGGGGGCCTGACCTACGAGCAGTACTTC.

This clone showed up just once. The V gene is TRBV9, the J gene TRBJ1-2, with 7 bases aligning to TRBD1. V dropped 1 base and J dropped 10; count of bases not matched to a gene: 10. The CDR3 consists of 14 residues. Germline CDR1 is SGDLS and CDR2 is YYNGEE. The CDR3 DNA is TGTGCCAGCAGCGTAAGGGGGCGCACCCCATACTACACCTTC. This codes for CASSVRGRTPYYTF.

This clone showed up just once. J is TRBJ2-7 and V is TRBV4-1; tentatively, D is TRBD1 (6 bases). V lost 1 base and J 5 bases, leaving 21 bases between the germline ends. The CDR3 spans 17 residues. From germline, CDR1 is MGHRA and CDR2 YSYEKL. This CDR3 reads CASSQGRLTGAIHEQYF. The CDR3 bases are TGCGCCAGCAGCCAAGGACGGTTGACAGGCGCGATTCACGAGCAGTACTTC.

The chain carries TRBV6-1 and TRBJ2-7; possibly TRBD2 for D (5 bases). Germline loops: CDR1 MNHNS, CDR2 SASEGT. The length of the CDR3 is 14 residues. The CDR3 nucleotides read TGTGCAACCATTCACGAACGGGGTTTGGACGGGCAGTACTTC. This codes for CATIHERGLDGQYF.